This TCR beta chain was documented in a study of T cell responses to AZD1222 COVID-19 vaccine. This CDR3 comprises 14 residues. The V end lost 8 bases, the J end lost 7 bases, and 18 bases lay between the germline ends. Per the germline V gene, CDR1 is SNHLY and CDR2 is FYNNEI. The repertoire was sequenced with immunoSEQ multiplex PCR; TCRdb's copy has only in-frame clones and lacks some. The sample shows fewer than 20,000 clones, under 90% of them seen only once. This chain connects TRBV2 to TRBJ2-1; the D gene is possibly TRBD2 (6 bases). The receptor was isolated from an adult who received the AZD1222 COVID-19 vaccine. The sample consisted of peripheral blood, taken 28 days after the second AZD1222 dose. The DNA for the CDR3 is TGTGCCAGCCTATCATCGGACTATTCGAATGAGCAGTTCTTC. This encodes CASLSSDYSNEQFF.